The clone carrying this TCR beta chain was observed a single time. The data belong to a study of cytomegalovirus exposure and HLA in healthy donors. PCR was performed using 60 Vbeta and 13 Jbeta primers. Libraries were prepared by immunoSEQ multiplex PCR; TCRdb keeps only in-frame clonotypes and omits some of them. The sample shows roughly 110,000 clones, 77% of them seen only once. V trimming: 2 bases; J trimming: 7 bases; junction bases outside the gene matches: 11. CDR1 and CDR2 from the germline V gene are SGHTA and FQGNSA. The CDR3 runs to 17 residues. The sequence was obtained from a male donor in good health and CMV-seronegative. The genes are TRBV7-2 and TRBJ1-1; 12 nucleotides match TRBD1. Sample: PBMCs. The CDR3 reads CASSLNLGDRGPGEAFF. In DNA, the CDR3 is TGTGCCAGCAGCTTAAACTTAGGGGACAGGGGGCCTGGTGAAGCTTTCTTT. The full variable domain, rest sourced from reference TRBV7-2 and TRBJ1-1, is GAGVSQSPSNKVTEKGKDVELRCDPISGHTALYWYRQSLGQGLEFLIYFQGNSAPDKSGLPSDRFSAERTGGSVSTLTIQRTQQEDSAVYLCASSLNLGDRGPGEAFFGQGTRLTVV.